Listed here are 29 T cell receptor beta chains from one sample, sequenced in a study of blood T cell repertoires in COVID-19. The repertoire was sequenced with immunoSEQ multiplex PCR; TCRdb's copy has only in-frame clones and lacks some. The table lists 250,000 to 300,000 clones, 80% to 90% of them singletons. Sequencing used PBMCs or T cells enriched from blood (not recorded which). The receptors stem from a man aged 35 to 55 who had recovered from COVID-19.

This chain uses TRBV9 with TRBJ1-6; D is perhaps TRBD1 (6 bases). Trimming took 0 bases from V and 0 from J, leaving 7 bases between them. CDR1 SGDLS and CDR2 YYNGEE come from the germline V gene. The CDR3 contains 16 residues. In DNA form, the CDR3 reads TGTGCCAGCAGCGTAGGACAGGCCTCCTATAATTCACCCCTCCACTTT. As protein: CASSVGQASYNSPLHF.

This chain joins TRBV6-2 or TRBV6-3 and TRBJ2-5; 8 bases agree with TRBD2. The CDR3 runs to 15 residues. CDR1 and CDR2 from the germline V gene are MNHEY and SVGEGT. Trimming removed 5 bases from V and 2 bases from J; junction bases left unmatched: 7. The CDR3 loop is CASSGRASGQETQYF. DNA for the CDR3: TGTGCCAGCAGTGGAAGGGCTAGCGGGCAAGAGACCCAGTACTTC.

V and J are TRBV19 and TRBJ2-1, with 7 bases matching TRBD1. Germline CDR1 and CDR2: LNHDA and SQIVND (reference sequence). This CDR3 comprises 16 residues. Trimming at V came to 10 bases and at J to 3 bases, leaving 15 bases not matched to a gene. The DNA for the CDR3 is TGTGCCACGACAAAAAGCCGGGACAGTGGCTACAATGAGCAGTTCTTC. This sequence encodes CATTKSRDSGYNEQFF.

This clone was picked up a small number of times. One junction end does not reproduce the germline sequence, and a read error may be involved. The genes are TRBV5-5 and TRBJ1-6; D unclear. From germline, CDR1 is SGHKS and CDR2 YYEKEE (reference sequence). The CDR3 sequence is 12 residues long. CDR3 DNA sequence: TGTGCCAGCAGCTTGGCCGAGGGTTCGTGCATCTTT. This codes for CASSLAEGSCIF.

The chain uses TRBV18 and TRBJ1-3, with D possibly matching TRBD1 (6 bases). CDR1 is KGHSH and CDR2 is LQKENI in the germline V gene. The CDR3 runs 19 residues. V was pared by 1 base and J by 0 bases, with 19 bases between. The CDR3 DNA is TGTGCCAGCTCACCACAGTGGGACAAAAGGCTAAACTCTGGAAACACCATATATTTT. Amino acid sequence: CASSPQWDKRLNSGNTIYF. The whole variable domain, filled in from reference TRBV18 and TRBJ1-3, reads NAGVMQNPRHLVRRRGQEARLRCSPMKGHSHVYWYRQLPEEGLKFMVYLQKENIIDESGMPKERFSAEFPKEGPSILRIQQVVRGDSAAYFCASSPQWDKRLNSGNTIYFGEGSWLTVV.

This chain joins TRBV12-3 or TRBV12-4 and TRBJ1-4; D is uncertain. This CDR3 has 12 amino acids. The V gene lost 6 bases and the J gene lost 7 bases, with 9 bases spanning the gap. CDR3 region: CASSPPGEKLFF. In DNA, the CDR3 is TGTGCCAGCAGCCCCCCGGGTGAAAAACTGTTTTTT.

DNA for the CDR3: TGTGCCAGCAGCCCGGACAGGACCTATAACTATGGCTACACCTTC. Its protein is CASSPDRTYNYGYTF. The rearrangement joins TRBV6-5 to TRBJ1-2, with TRBD1 identical over 7 bases. Trimming at V came to 6 bases and at J to 1 base, leaving 8 bases not matched to a gene. The CDR3 has 15 amino acids. Per the germline V gene, CDR1 is MNHEY and CDR2 is SVGAGI.

The chain carries TRBV7-2 and TRBJ2-5, with D perhaps TRBD2 (5 bases). The CDR3 runs 14 residues. The germline CDR1 and CDR2 sequences are SGHTA and FQGNSA. The V gene lost 1 base and the J gene lost 2 bases, with 8 bases spanning the gap. The CDR3 coding sequence is TGTGCCAGCAGCTTAGGCGGGCAGCAAGAGACCCAGTACTTC. Amino acids: CASSLGGQQETQYF.

The chain joins TRBV18 to TRBJ1-2; D gene unclear. Germline CDR1 is KGHSH and CDR2 is LQKENI. The CDR3 length is 13 residues. V lost 2 bases and J lost 4, with 8 bases in between. As DNA, the CDR3 is TGTGCCAGCTCACCAGTCCCGGTCTATGGCTACACCTTC. The encoded protein is CASSPVPVYGYTF.

V usage is TRBV19 and J usage is TRBJ1-2; weak D call: TRBD1 (6 bases). Germline CDR1 and CDR2: LNHDA and SQIVND (reference sequence). The CDR3 runs 15 residues. Between the trimmed V and J ends, which lost 1 base and 7 bases, there was a span of 16 bases. The DNA for the CDR3 is TGTGCCAGTAGTATAGGTTGGCAGGGGAAGATTGGCTACACCTTC. Encoded protein: CASSIGWQGKIGYTF.

The CDR3 spells CASSRTGRPEKLFF. In DNA, the CDR3 is TGTGCCAGCAGTCGGACAGGCCGACCTGAAAAACTGTTTTTT. J is TRBJ1-4 and V is TRBV27, with 7 bases identical to TRBD1. The germline CDR1 and CDR2 sequences are MNHEY and SMNVEV (reference sequence). This CDR3 is built from 14 residues. With V trimmed by 5 bases and J by 7 bases, 7 bases remained unmatched.

This chain uses TRBV18 with TRBJ2-1; TRBD2 aligns across 9 bases. Trimming took 1 base from V and 7 from J; bases not matched to a gene: 8. Germline loops: CDR1 KGHSH, CDR2 LQKENI. The CDR3 loop spans 16 amino acids. CDR3 region: CASSPLREGLRNEQFF. Here the CDR3 DNA reads TGTGCCAGCTCACCACTGCGGGAGGGCCTTAGGAATGAGCAGTTCTTC.

V is TRBV5-6 and J is TRBJ1-2, with a tentative D call TRBD1 (6 bases). Trimming cost V 0 bases and J 8 bases, with 11 bases left between them. CDR1 and CDR2 (germline): SGHDT, YYEEEE. The CDR3 is 13 amino acids. For the CDR3, the DNA is TGTGCCAGCAGCTTGGGACAGGCTAGAGGCTACACCTTC. This translates into CASSLGQARGYTF.

V usage is TRBV19 and J usage is TRBJ1-2, with D possibly being TRBD1 (5 bases). The CDR3 is 15 amino acids. Germline assignment: CDR1 LNHDA and CDR2 SQIVND (reference sequence). Trimming pared 1 base from V and 8 bases from J, leaving 17 bases between. CDR3 bases: TGTGCCAGTAGTATAGGAAGTGGGAGCCGGGGGGGCTACACCTTC. Its translation: CASSIGSGSRGGYTF.

There are a few counts of this clone. The V gene is TRBV12-5, the J gene TRBJ1-1; a weak D match, TRBD1 (5 bases). Germline assignment: CDR1 LGHNT and CDR2 FRNRAP. The CDR3 spans 17 residues. V lost 7 bases and J lost 5, with 26 bases in between. In nucleotides, the CDR3 is TGTGCTAGTGCCATTGAATTGGGAAGGGGAAGTGAAACTGAAGCTTTCTTT. This translates into CASAIELGRGSETEAFF.

The chain employs TRBV5-1 and TRBJ1-1; 8 nucleotides align to TRBD1. CDR3 length: 16 residues. After removal of 4 bases from V and 0 bases from J, the junction contained 8 bases not matched to a gene. Germline V gene sequence: CDR1 SGHRS, CDR2 YFSETQ. CDR3 in amino acids: CASSPGQGVVNTEAFF. The CDR3 DNA is TGCGCCAGCAGCCCCGGACAGGGAGTCGTGAACACTGAAGCTTTCTTT.

The chain uses TRBV27 and TRBJ1-6, with D possibly being TRBD1 (5 bases). The germline V and J ends were trimmed by 1 base and 7 bases, with 17 bases remaining between them. CDR1 MNHEY and CDR2 SMNVEV come from the germline V gene (reference sequence). The CDR3 totals 17 residues. CDR3 DNA: TGTGCCAGCAGTTTATACTGGGGGGGACGGGCCAATTCACCCCTCCACTTT. This sequence encodes CASSLYWGGRANSPLHF.

This chain uses TRBV7-9 with TRBJ2-1, with unresolved D. This CDR3 region has 13 residues. Per the germline V gene, CDR1 is SEHNR and CDR2 is FQNEAQ (reference sequence). Trimming took 4 bases from V and 3 from J, leaving 7 bases between them. The CDR3 DNA reads as TGTGCCAGCAGCTCCCCCGGCTACAATGAGCAGTTCTTC. It is translated as CASSSPGYNEQFF.

The chain carries TRBV15 and TRBJ1-5, with D possibly being TRBD1 (6 bases). Trimming shortened V by 2 bases and J by 0 bases, and 14 bases separated the two germline ends. The CDR3 is 17 amino acids. CDR1 and CDR2 from the germline V gene are LNHNV and YYDKDF (reference sequence). The chain's CDR3 is CATSRQGTADSNQPQHF. CDR3 nucleotides: TGTGCCACCAGCAGACAGGGGACGGCCGATAGCAATCAGCCCCAGCATTTT.

The chain links TRBV6-5 to TRBJ1-3; a weak D match, TRBD1 (5 bases). Deletions cut 6 bases from V and 4 bases from J, with 7 bases between. The CDR3 is made up of 12 amino acids. The V gene's germline CDR1 is MNHEY and CDR2 SVGAGI. Here the CDR3 reads CASSRTGNTIYF. The CDR3 region has the DNA TGTGCCAGCAGCAGGACAGGAAACACCATATATTTT.

The J gene is TRBJ1-2, the V gene TRBV3-1 (or the pseudogene TRBV3-2), with TRBD1 identical over 7 bases. V was clipped by 3 bases and J by 7 bases; unmatched bases: 11. Germline CDR1 LGHDT, CDR2 YNNKEL (reference sequence). The CDR3 is 15 residues long. In nucleotides, the CDR3 is TGTGCCAGCAGCCATGGGAGAGGGGGCCTGGGTGGCTACACCTTC. As protein: CASSHGRGGLGGYTF.

As DNA, the CDR3 is TGTGCCAGCAGCCAGTCTAGCGGGAGCACAGATACGCAGTATTTT. This gives the protein CASSQSSGSTDTQYF. The chain recombines TRBV7-3 with TRBJ2-3; 8 nucleotides match TRBD2. The V gene's germline CDR1 is SGHTA and CDR2 FQGTGA. Trimming took 5 bases from V and 0 from J; bases not matched to a gene: 4. CDR3 length equals 15 residues.

The genes are TRBV7-9 and TRBJ2-1; TRBD2 agrees at 7 bases. V lost 5 bases to trimming and J lost 5 bases; unmatched junction nucleotides: 18. The CDR3 has 18 amino acids. Germline assignment: CDR1 SEHNR and CDR2 FQNEAQ (reference sequence). CDR3: CASSAPGLLSLRDNEQFF. Here the CDR3 DNA reads TGTGCCAGCAGCGCCCCGGGACTACTCTCCCTTCGGGACAATGAGCAGTTCTTC.

J is TRBJ2-1 and V is TRBV28; no reliable D call. Trimming removed 3 bases at V and 7 bases at J, with 16 bases between. The CDR3 has 15 amino acids. The germline V gene encodes CDR1 MDHEN and CDR2 SYDVKM. The CDR3 region is CASSLRGDLSNEQFF. The DNA for the CDR3 is TGTGCCAGCAGTTTGCGCGGAGATCTATCAAATGAGCAGTTCTTC.

J is TRBJ2-1 and V is TRBV6-1; possibly TRBD2 for D (7 bases). Looked up from germline, CDR1 is MNHNS and CDR2 is SASEGT. V lost 1 base, J lost 10 bases, and 20 bases lay in between. The CDR3 loop spans 16 amino acids. CDR3 in amino acids: CASSEDLQVAGAEQFF. The CDR3 bases are TGTGCCAGCAGTGAAGATTTACAGGTGGCGGGGGCGGAGCAGTTCTTC.

The chain uses TRBV18 and TRBJ2-7; D ambiguous. The CDR3 is made up of 15 amino acids. V lost 0 bases and J 0 bases, leaving 9 bases between the germline ends. From germline, CDR1 is KGHSH and CDR2 LQKENI. CDR3 residues: CASSPPSQSSYEQYF. CDR3 in DNA: TGTGCCAGCTCACCACCGTCACAGTCCTCCTACGAGCAGTACTTC.

V and J are TRBV9 and TRBJ1-2, with D hard to call. Trimming left V 0 bases short and J 8 bases short, with 14 bases between. The CDR3 spans 14 residues. The V gene's germline CDR1 is SGDLS and CDR2 YYNGEE. The CDR3, as DNA: TGTGCCAGCAGCGTAGCTACGTCCATGTGGGGCTACACCTTC. Protein product: CASSVATSMWGYTF. Supplemented by reference TRBV9 and TRBJ1-2, the full variable domain reads DSGVTQTPKHLITATGQRVTLRCSPRSGDLSVYWYQQSLDQGLQFLIQYYNGEERAKGNILERFSAQQFPDLHSELNLSSLELGDSALYFCASSVATSMWGYTFGSGTRLTVV.

The chain has TRBV11-2 and TRBJ2-1; tentatively, D is TRBD1 (5 bases). Germline CDR1 SGHAT, CDR2 FQNNGV. V was clipped by 3 bases and J by 13 bases, with 13 bases between them. This CDR3 spans 12 amino acids. CDR3 bases: TGTGCCAGCAGCTTCGTCCAGGGAAGTCAGTTCTTC. This codes for CASSFVQGSQFF.

A note on this clone: It is unclear where the CDR3 begins or ends on the DNA, so no DNA is shown, and the CDR3 is as TCRdb lists it. The chain employs TRBV10-1 and TRBJ1-5; TRBD1, the D gene given by the table, was not confirmed from the DNA. The CDR3 length equals 18 residues, ends included. From germline, CDR1 is WNHNN and CDR2 SYGVQD (reference sequence). The CDR3: CASTSRVGTNQPQHFRHF.